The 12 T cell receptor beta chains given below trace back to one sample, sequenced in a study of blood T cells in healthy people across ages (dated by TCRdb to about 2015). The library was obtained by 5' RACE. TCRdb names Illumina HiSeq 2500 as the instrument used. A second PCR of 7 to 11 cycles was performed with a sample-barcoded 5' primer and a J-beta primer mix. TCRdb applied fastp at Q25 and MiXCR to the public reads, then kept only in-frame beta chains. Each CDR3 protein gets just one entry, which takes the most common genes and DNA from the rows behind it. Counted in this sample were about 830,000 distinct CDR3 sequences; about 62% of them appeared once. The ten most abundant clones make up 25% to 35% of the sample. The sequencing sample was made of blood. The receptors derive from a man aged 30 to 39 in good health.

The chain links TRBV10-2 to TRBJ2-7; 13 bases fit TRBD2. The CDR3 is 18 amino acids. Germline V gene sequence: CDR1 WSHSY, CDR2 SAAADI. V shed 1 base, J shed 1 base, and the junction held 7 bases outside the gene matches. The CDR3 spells CASSEWTSGGYLSYEQYF. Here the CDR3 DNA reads TGCGCCAGCAGTGAGTGGACTAGCGGGGGCTACCTGTCCTACGAGCAGTACTTC.

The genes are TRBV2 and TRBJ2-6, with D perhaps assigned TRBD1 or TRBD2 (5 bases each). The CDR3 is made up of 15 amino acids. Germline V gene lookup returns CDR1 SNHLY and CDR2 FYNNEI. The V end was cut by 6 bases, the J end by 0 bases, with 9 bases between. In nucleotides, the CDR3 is TGTGCCAGCAGGTGGGGGAGCTCTGGGGCCAACGTCCTGACTTTC. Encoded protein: CASRWGSSGANVLTF.

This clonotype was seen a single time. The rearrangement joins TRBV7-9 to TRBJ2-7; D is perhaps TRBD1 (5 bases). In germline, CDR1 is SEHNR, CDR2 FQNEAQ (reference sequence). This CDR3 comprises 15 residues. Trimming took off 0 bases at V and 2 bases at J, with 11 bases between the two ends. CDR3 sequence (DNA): TGTGCCAGCAGCTTAGCAGACAGTACCCCCTACGAGCAGTACTTC. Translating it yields CASSLADSTPYEQYF. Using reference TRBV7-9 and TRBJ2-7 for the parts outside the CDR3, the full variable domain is DTGVSQNPRHKITKRGQNVTFRCDPISEHNRLYWYRQTLGQGPEFLTYFQNEAQLEKSRLLSDRFSAERPKGSFSTLEIQRTEQGDSAMYLCASSLADSTPYEQYFGPGTRLTVT.

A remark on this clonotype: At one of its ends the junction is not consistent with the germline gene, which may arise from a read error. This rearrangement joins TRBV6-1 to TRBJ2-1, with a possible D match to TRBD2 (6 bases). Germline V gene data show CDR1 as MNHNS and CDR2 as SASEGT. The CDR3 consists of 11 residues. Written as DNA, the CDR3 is TGTGTCAGCAGAAAGGACTACGAGCAGTTCTTC. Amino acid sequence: CVSRKDYEQFF.

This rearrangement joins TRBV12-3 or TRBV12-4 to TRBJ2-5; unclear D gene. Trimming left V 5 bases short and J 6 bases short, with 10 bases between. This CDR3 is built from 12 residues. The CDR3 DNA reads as TGTGCCAGCAGTCCCCAATCGAAGACCCAGTACTTC. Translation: CASSPQSKTQYF.

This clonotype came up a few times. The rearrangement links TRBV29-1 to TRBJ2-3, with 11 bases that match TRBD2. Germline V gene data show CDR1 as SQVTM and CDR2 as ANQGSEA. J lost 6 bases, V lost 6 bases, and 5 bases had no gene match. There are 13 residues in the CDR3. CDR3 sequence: CSVGTSGWDTQYF. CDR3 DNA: TGCAGCGTCGGGACTAGCGGCTGGGATACGCAGTATTTT.

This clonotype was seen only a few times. The CDR3 is CSALSGPSYNEQFF. The CDR3 nucleotides are TGCAGTGCCCTTAGCGGTCCTTCCTACAATGAGCAGTTCTTC. V is TRBV20-1 and J is TRBJ2-1, with a tentative D call TRBD2 (6 bases). The CDR3 contains 14 residues. CDR1 DFQATT and CDR2 SNEGSKA come from the germline V gene (reference sequence). V dropped 6 bases and J dropped 1 base, with 13 bases sitting between them.

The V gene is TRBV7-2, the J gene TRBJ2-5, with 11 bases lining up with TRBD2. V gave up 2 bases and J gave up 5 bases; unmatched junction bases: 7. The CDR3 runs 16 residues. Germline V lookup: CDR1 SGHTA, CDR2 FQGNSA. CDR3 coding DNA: TGTGCCAGCAGCTTACAGGCTAGCGGGGGGCGGGAGACCCAGTACTTC. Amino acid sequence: CASSLQASGGRETQYF.

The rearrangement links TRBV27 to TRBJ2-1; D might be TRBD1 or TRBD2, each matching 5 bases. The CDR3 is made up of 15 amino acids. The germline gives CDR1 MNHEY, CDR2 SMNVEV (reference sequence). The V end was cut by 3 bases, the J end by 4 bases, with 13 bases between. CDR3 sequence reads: CASSFRGELYNEQFF. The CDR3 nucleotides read TGTGCCAGCAGTTTCCGAGGGGAGTTATACAATGAGCAGTTCTTC.

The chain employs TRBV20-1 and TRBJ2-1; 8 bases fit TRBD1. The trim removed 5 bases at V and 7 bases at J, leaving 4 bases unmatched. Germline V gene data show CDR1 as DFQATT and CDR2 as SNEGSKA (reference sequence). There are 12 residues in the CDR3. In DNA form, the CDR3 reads TGCAGTGCTGGGAGGACAGGGAATGAGCAGTTCTTC. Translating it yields CSAGRTGNEQFF.

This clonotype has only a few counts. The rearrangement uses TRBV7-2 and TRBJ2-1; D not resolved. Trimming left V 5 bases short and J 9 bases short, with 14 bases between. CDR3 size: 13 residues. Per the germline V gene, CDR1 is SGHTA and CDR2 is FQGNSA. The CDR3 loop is CASSVEASGEQFF. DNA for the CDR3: TGTGCCAGCAGCGTAGAGGCGTCCGGTGAGCAGTTCTTC.

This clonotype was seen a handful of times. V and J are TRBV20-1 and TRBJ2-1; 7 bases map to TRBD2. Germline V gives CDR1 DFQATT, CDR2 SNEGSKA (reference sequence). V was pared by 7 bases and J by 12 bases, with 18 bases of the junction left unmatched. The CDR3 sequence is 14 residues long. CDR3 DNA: TGCAGTGGGCTCCGGGGGGAGCCGCCTAGGGGGCAGTTCTTC. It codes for CSGLRGEPPRGQFF.